This TCR beta chain appears in the sequencing data of a study of CD8 T cells in Susac syndrome. Study-wide findings and caveats: The study's TCR sequencing and HLA analysis covered a relatively small number of individuals, and the study acknowledged this.

When the RNA was reverse transcribed, random hexamers were used with an input of roughly 0.45 to 1 ug. MiXCR was run by TCRdb on the immunoSEQ multiplex PCR reads, yielding one entry per CDR3 protein. The data hold some 180,000 distinct CDR3 sequences, with roughly 94% observed a single time. Trimming removed 8 bases at V and 2 bases at J, with 16 bases between. CDR1 and CDR2 (germline): MNHEY, SMNVEV (reference sequence). There are 14 residues in the CDR3. The authors carried out high-throughput sequencing of TCR beta. They applied it to CD8+ and CD4+ T cells obtained from blood. To note about this clonotype: Antigen specificity is unknown.

This chain links TRBV27 with TRBJ2-7, with a tentative D call TRBD2 (6 bases). Sequences were obtained from CD4+ T cells from PBMCs. The clonotype originates from a human donor in good health. CDR3 nucleotides: TGTGCCAGCGGACAAACTAGCCTAGCCTACGAGCAGTACTTC. Translation: CASGQTSLAYEQYF.